The 4 T cell receptor beta chains below come from one sample, sequenced in a study of regulatory T cells in long-lasting Graves disease. The time point denotes: newly diagnosed GD, antithyroid drugs for less than 3 months. PBMC RNA was the source of the TCR library. Library construction for TCR beta used iRepertoire HTBI primers and Arm-PCR of CDR3 regions. TCRdb re-called the multiplex PCR reads with MiXCR, one entry per CDR3 protein. The sample has 200,000 to 300,000 distinct CDR3 sequences, around 20% seen once. The source material was peripheral blood mononuclear cells (PBMCs), sampled at new diagnosis, from a patient treated with antithyroid drugs. The receptors derive from a female donor with Graves disease.

This clonotype was observed once. The CDR3 DNA reads as TGCAGTGCTAGGGGGAGGGTAGCGGGAGTTACAGATACGCAGTATTTT. The encoded protein is CSARGRVAGVTDTQYF. The genes are TRBV20-1 and TRBJ2-3, with TRBD2 matching 9 bases. CDR1 and CDR2 (germline): DFQATT, SNEGSKA (reference sequence). This CDR3 comprises 16 residues. Unmatched junction bases numbered 10, after V lost 3 bases and J lost 3 bases.

The chain is built from TRBV4-1 and TRBJ1-3; TRBD1 matches at 8 bases. CDR3 length: 17 residues. V was clipped by 2 bases and J by 3 bases; unmatched bases: 9. The germline CDR1 and CDR2 sequences are MGHRA and YSYEKL. This chain's CDR3 is CASSQRPQGADGNTIYF. The CDR3 DNA reads TGCGCCAGCAGCCAAAGACCTCAGGGGGCTGATGGAAACACCATATATTTT.

This clonotype occurred a few times. The chain recombines TRBV4-1 with TRBJ2-3; 12 bases agree with TRBD2. The junction had 3 bases not matched to a gene; V was cut back by 4 bases and J by 4 bases. The CDR3 is made up of 15 amino acids. Germline CDR1 and CDR2: MGHRA and YSYEKL. CDR3 in DNA: TGCGCCAGCAGCCGGACTAGCGGGGCCCCAGATACGCAGTATTTT. It encodes CASSRTSGAPDTQYF.

This clonotype has just a few counts. This may be a read error: a much more frequent sequence differs by one nucleotide. The gene calls are TRBV12-3 or TRBV12-4 and TRBJ2-1; 8 bases agree with TRBD2. The DNA end is more similar to TRBJ2-5, so the J call may be wrong. The CDR3 covers 14 residues. The CDR3, as DNA: TGTGCCAGCGGGGTCGGGAGGGCTCAAGAGACCCAGTACTTC. Amino acid sequence: CASGVGRAQETQYF.